The clone carrying this T cell receptor (beta chain) was seen repeatedly, ten times or more. Its antigen is not identified. TCRbeta library construction was performed incorporating unique molecular identifiers. MiXCR, run by TCRdb on the PCR reads, gives a single entry per CDR3 protein. The sample lists approximately 650,000 distinct CDR3 sequences; roughly 14% were seen once. This entry is derived from a study of T-cell reconstitution after alpha-beta-depleted transplantation in children. Study outcomes and limitations: Where some patients showed high TCRbeta diversity at day 60, it came from recipient T cells and thymic progenitors that had survived. The authors attributed T-cell counts and diversity one year after transplant mostly to newly produced T cells. In patients about two months after transplant, alpha-beta T cells reportedly arose from several hundred expanded graft clones.

This CDR3 is 11 amino acids long. Germline V gene data show CDR1 as MNHEY and CDR2 as SVGAGI. This sequence originates from a girl aged 2 to 9 with congenital amegakaryocytic thrombocytopenia, due to receive a stem cell transplant. This chain connects TRBV6-5 to TRBJ2-1; tentative D call: TRBD2 (6 bases). This material consisted of PBMCs, taken before TCRalphabeta/CD19-depleted stem cell transplant. CDR3 amino acids: CASGTYNEQFF. The CDR3 DNA is TGTGCATCCGGGACTTACAATGAGCAGTTCTTC.